The 17 T cell receptor beta chains listed next were all sequenced from one sample in a study of blood T cell repertoires in COVID-19. Only in-frame clones appear in the TCRdb table, and some are missing; sequencing was by immunoSEQ multiplex PCR. The data hold about 210,000 clones, with roughly 86% observed a single time. The sample comprised PBMCs or T cells enriched from blood (not recorded which). The source of these receptors is a man aged 18 to 30 with acute COVID-19.

The rearrangement uses TRBV4-1 and TRBJ2-7; 10 nucleotides line up with TRBD1. Germline-derived CDR1 and CDR2 are MGHRA and YSYEKL. J was trimmed by 9 bases and V by 1 base; bases with no gene match: 9. The CDR3 is 15 residues long. CDR3 nucleotides: TGCGCCAGCAGCCAAGTCGAGGGACAGGGGTATGCGCAGTACTTC. This codes for CASSQVEGQGYAQYF.

The rearrangement links TRBV18 to TRBJ2-5; tentatively, D is TRBD2 (6 bases). Germline loops: CDR1 KGHSH, CDR2 LQKENI. The CDR3 runs 17 residues. Trimming stripped 2 bases from V and 4 bases from J, with 20 bases between. CDR3 amino acids: CASSPGGLRGFAETQYF. The CDR3 DNA sequence: TGTGCCAGCTCACCAGGGGGACTGAGAGGGTTTGCAGAGACCCAGTACTTC.

The J gene is TRBJ1-1, the V gene TRBV4-1; D call uncertain. Germline V lookup: CDR1 MGHRA, CDR2 YSYEKL. The CDR3 loop spans 15 amino acids. V was pared by 2 bases and J by 0 bases, with 10 bases between. The CDR3 reads CASSQHRGMNTEAFF. As DNA, the CDR3 is TGCGCCAGCAGCCAACACAGAGGGATGAACACTGAAGCTTTCTTT.

The rearrangement uses TRBV5-4 and TRBJ1-4; 11 nucleotides agree with TRBD1. Per the germline V gene, CDR1 is SGHNT and CDR2 is YYREEE (reference sequence). This CDR3 is built from 14 residues. V lost 2 bases to trimming and J lost 10 bases; unmatched junction nucleotides: 4. CDR3 in amino acids: CASSFGTGGRKLFF. The CDR3 nucleotides are TGTGCCAGCAGCTTTGGGACAGGGGGTAGAAAACTGTTTTTT. The full variable domain, completed using reference TRBV5-4 and TRBJ1-4, is ETGVTQSPTHLIKTRGQQVTLRCSSQSGHNTVSWYQQALGQGPQFIFQYYREEENGRGNFPPRFSGLQFPNYSSELNVNALELDDSALYLCASSFGTGGRKLFFGSGTQLSVL.

The chain combines TRBV7-8 with TRBJ2-7; 8 bases align to TRBD2. CDR3 length equals 13 residues. Germline V gene lookup returns CDR1 SGHVS and CDR2 FQNEAQ. V shed 5 bases, J shed 3 bases, and the junction held 3 bases outside the gene matches. DNA for the CDR3: TGTGCCAGCAGCCATGGGACTAGCTACGAGCAGTACTTC. It is translated as CASSHGTSYEQYF.

This clone was observed a few times. This chain connects TRBV11-2 to TRBJ1-5; no definite D call. The germline gives CDR1 SGHAT, CDR2 FQNNGV. With 3 bases removed from V and 3 bases from J, the gap between germline ends came to 12 bases. The length of the CDR3 is 15 residues. CDR3 region: CASSFGGGTNQPQHF. The CDR3 DNA follows: TGTGCCAGCAGCTTCGGCGGAGGTACCAATCAGCCCCAGCATTTT.

The genes are TRBV11-2 and TRBJ2-1; the match to TRBD2 covers 14 bases. The CDR3 spans 17 residues. Germline V gene data show CDR1 as SGHAT and CDR2 as FQNNGV. V shed 5 bases and J 8 bases; nucleotides not matched to a gene: 11. CDR3 DNA sequence: TGTGCCAGCAGCCCTCTATCCGGGACTAGCGGGAGCTATGAGCAGTTCTTC. Translated: CASSPLSGTSGSYEQFF.

The CDR3 sequence: CASSLRLAGETQYF. The CDR3 nucleotides read TGTGCCAGCAGCTTGAGACTAGCGGGAGAGACCCAGTACTTC. The chain recombines TRBV7-2 with TRBJ2-5, with 10 bases identical to TRBD2. The length of the CDR3 is 14 residues. J gave up 4 bases and V 3 bases, and 2 bases lay outside the gene matches. The germline V gene has CDR1 SGHTA and CDR2 FQGNSA.

The rearrangement links TRBV3-1 (or the pseudogene TRBV3-2) to TRBJ1-6, with D maybe TRBD1 (6 bases). The CDR3 runs to 16 residues. V lost 0 bases, J lost 10 bases, and 16 bases lay in between. CDR1 and CDR2 (germline): LGHDT, YNNKEL (reference sequence). The CDR3 loop reads CASSQDRQAFGSPLHF. In DNA form, the CDR3 reads TGTGCCAGCAGCCAAGATAGACAGGCCTTCGGGTCACCCCTCCACTTT.

This sequence joins TRBV11-2 and TRBJ2-7, with a possible D match to TRBD1 (6 bases). The CDR3 has 14 residues. The V end lost 2 bases, the J end lost 3 bases, and 11 bases lay between the germline ends. CDR1 is SGHAT and CDR2 is FQNNGV in the germline V gene. CDR3 coding DNA: TGTGCCAGCAGCTTAAAAAACAGGGTCTACGAGCAGTACTTC. Protein sequence: CASSLKNRVYEQYF.

The gene calls are TRBV6-5 and TRBJ2-3; weak D call: TRBD1 (5 bases). From germline, CDR1 is MNHEY and CDR2 SVGAGI. Trimming took 2 bases from V and 4 from J, leaving 13 bases between them. The CDR3 totals 15 residues. The CDR3, as DNA: TGTGCCAGCAGTTACGGGTCTTTAGGGGCAGATACGCAGTATTTT. Translated: CASSYGSLGADTQYF.

The V and J genes are TRBV28 and TRBJ2-4, with D possibly TRBD2 on 6 matching bases. The germline V gene encodes CDR1 MDHEN and CDR2 SYDVKM. The V end was cut by 6 bases, the J end by 0 bases, with 21 bases between. The CDR3 runs 18 residues. CDR3 in DNA: TGTGCCAGCAGCTCTACCGGGACTCCAGACCTAGCCAAAAACATTCAGTACTTC. Its translation: CASSSTGTPDLAKNIQYF.

The chain links TRBV20-1 to TRBJ2-7, with D unresolved. CDR1 is DFQATT and CDR2 is SNEGSKA in the germline V gene (reference sequence). The CDR3 has 10 amino acids. Trimming stripped 3 bases from V and 6 bases from J, with 6 bases between. DNA for the CDR3: TGCAGTGCTAGTCGCGGCGAGCAGTACTTC. It specifies CSASRGEQYF.

The gene calls are TRBV28 and TRBJ2-1; D is undetermined. V was trimmed by 10 bases and J by 7 bases, leaving 17 bases between them. The CDR3 has 13 residues. CDR1 is MDHEN and CDR2 is SYDVKM in the germline V gene. The CDR3 DNA sequence: TGTGCCACCCACCGGCATAGAGGAAATGAGCAGTTCTTC. Amino acids: CATHRHRGNEQFF.

The V call is TRBV2, the J call TRBJ1-5, with no clear D. The CDR3 sequence is 14 residues long. Germline V lookup: CDR1 SNHLY, CDR2 FYNNEI. The V and J ends lost 7 bases and 3 bases respectively, with 13 bases between them. The CDR3 protein is CASNPTSSNQPQHF. CDR3 DNA: TGTGCCAGCAACCCCACAAGTTCCAATCAGCCCCAGCATTTT.

The J gene is TRBJ1-5, the V gene TRBV7-8, with D perhaps TRBD1 (5 bases). Germline-derived CDR1 and CDR2 are SGHVS and FQNEAQ. The CDR3 is made up of 10 amino acids. The V end was cut by 10 bases, the J end by 8 bases, with 9 bases between. Here the CDR3 reads CATKGKPQHF. For the CDR3, the DNA is TGTGCCACAAAGGGGAAGCCCCAGCATTTT.

The rearrangement joins TRBV18 to TRBJ2-1; maybe TRBD1 (5 bases). The CDR3 runs 14 residues. V was pared by 8 bases and J by 5 bases, with 16 bases between. CDR1 is KGHSH and CDR2 is LQKENI in the germline V gene. The CDR3, as DNA: TGTGCCAGCCTTTCAGGGTTTAAGAACAATGAGCAGTTCTTC. Translating it yields CASLSGFKNNEQFF.